These 14 T cell receptor beta chains were sequenced from one sample in a study of blood T cell repertoires in COVID-19. TCRdb keeps only in-frame clones here, not all; method: immunoSEQ multiplex PCR. The data contain 170,000 or so clones, about 89% of them seen just once; the ten biggest clones take up 1.5% to 2%. Sequenced material: peripheral blood. Source of these receptors: a man in his late teens or twenties who had recovered from COVID-19.

The chain couples TRBV6-5 to TRBJ1-2; 9 bases map to TRBD1. The ends lost 4 bases at V and 8 bases at J; junction bases unmatched: 14. In germline, CDR1 is MNHEY, CDR2 SVGAGI. The CDR3 runs to 16 residues. CDR3 protein: CASSSRDREPPLGYTF. As DNA, the CDR3 is TGTGCCAGCAGTTCCCGGGACAGGGAGCCCCCTTTAGGCTACACCTTC.

This clone occurred a few times. V is TRBV25-1 and J is TRBJ2-1, with a weak D call TRBD2 (6 bases). This CDR3 contains 15 residues. V lost 6 bases to trimming and J lost 4 bases, with 16 bases between them. Per the germline V gene, CDR1 is MGHDK and CDR2 is SYGVNS. The CDR3: CASSGRASEYNEQFF. DNA of the CDR3: TGTGCCAGCAGCGGAAGAGCTAGCGAGTACAATGAGCAGTTCTTC.

The rearrangement links TRBV9 to TRBJ2-1, with 7 bases matching TRBD1. Per germline, CDR1 SGDLS and CDR2 YYNGEE. The CDR3 covers 16 residues. Trimming at V came to 0 bases and at J to 7 bases, leaving 10 bases not matched to a gene. This CDR3 reads CASSVESDRWRNEQFF. CDR3 DNA sequence: TGTGCCAGCAGCGTAGAGTCGGACAGGTGGAGGAATGAGCAGTTCTTC.

The rearrangement uses TRBV15 and TRBJ2-7; TRBD2 aligns across 7 bases. The trim removed 9 bases at V and 3 bases at J, leaving 11 bases unmatched. This CDR3 spans 14 amino acids. CDR1 is LNHNV, CDR2 YYDKDF, per germline (reference sequence). CDR3 region: CATGDFPGGYEQYF. CDR3 coding DNA: TGTGCCACGGGGGATTTTCCGGGGGGCTACGAGCAGTACTTC.

The CDR3 DNA reads TGTGCCAGCGGTGACACCTTTCTCAATGAGCAGTTCTTC. This translates into CASGDTFLNEQFF. The V call is TRBV12-3 or TRBV12-4, the J call TRBJ2-1, with D hard to call. Trimming pared 8 bases from V and 6 bases from J, leaving 14 bases between. CDR3 length equals 13 residues.

As regards this clone: The same CDR3 can be traced to other DNA sequences in this sample. The chain carries TRBV4-3 and TRBJ2-2; D perhaps matches TRBD1 (5 bases). Germline V gene data show CDR1 as LGHNA and CDR2 as YSLEER. V was cut by 0 bases and J by 5 bases, with 7 bases left in between. There are 14 residues in the CDR3. As DNA, the CDR3 is TGCGCCAGCAGCCAAGACAGGGTGACCGGGGAGCTGTTTTTT. Its translation: CASSQDRVTGELFF.

This sequence joins TRBV4-3 and TRBJ1-1; D is possibly TRBD1 (5 bases). V was clipped by 1 base and J by 5 bases, with 14 bases between them. Germline lookup yields CDR1 LGHNA and CDR2 YSLEER. This CDR3 comprises 15 residues. The CDR3 loop reads CASSQGPGPRTEAFF. CDR3 sequence (DNA): TGCGCCAGCAGCCAAGGGCCAGGGCCTAGGACTGAAGCTTTCTTT.

Here the CDR3 reads CATLSQGAASEAFF. The CDR3 DNA reads TGTGCCACCCTCTCCCAGGGGGCGGCATCTGAAGCTTTCTTT. The chain employs TRBV10-3 and TRBJ1-1, with 8 bases identical to TRBD1. The J segment lost 6 bases and the V segment lost 10 bases, leaving 13 bases of the junction unmatched. The CDR3 has 14 amino acids. CDR1 ENHRY and CDR2 SYGVKD come from the germline V gene.

The gene calls are TRBV5-1 and TRBJ1-3, with D tentatively TRBD1 (6 bases). The CDR3 contains 15 residues. Per germline, CDR1 SGHRS and CDR2 YFSETQ. Trimming left V 4 bases short and J 8 bases short, with 19 bases between. CDR3 region: CASSPHGGPEHTIYF. DNA of the CDR3: TGCGCCAGCAGCCCGCACGGGGGGCCCGAGCACACCATATATTTT.

This chain connects TRBV28 to TRBJ1-1; TRBD1 agrees at 9 bases. Germline loops: CDR1 MDHEN, CDR2 SYDVKM. The CDR3 runs 15 residues. V lost 6 bases, J lost 1 base, and 6 bases stayed unmatched. The chain's CDR3 is CASRGRDRENTEAFF. CDR3 nucleotides: TGTGCCAGCAGGGGTAGGGACAGGGAGAACACTGAAGCTTTCTTT.

J is TRBJ2-1 and V is TRBV7-6; 8 bases fit TRBD2. The CDR3 consists of 17 residues. Looked up from germline, CDR1 is SGHVS and CDR2 is FNYEAQ. V shed 2 bases and J 8 bases; nucleotides not matched to a gene: 14. CDR3 DNA: TGTGCCAGCAGCTTACCGCAGAAGATCAGCGGGAGTCATGAGCAGTTCTTC. It encodes CASSLPQKISGSHEQFF.

The chain is built from TRBV2 and TRBJ1-3; D remains ambiguous. Trimming left V 3 bases short and J 4 bases short, with 4 bases between. Per germline, CDR1 SNHLY and CDR2 FYNNEI. This CDR3 is 12 amino acids long. The CDR3 sequence is CASSDRGNTIYF. The CDR3 nucleotides read TGTGCCAGCAGTGACAGGGGAAACACCATATATTTT.

The chain employs TRBV4-3 and TRBJ2-1; D might be TRBD2 (6 bases). Germline CDR1 and CDR2: LGHNA and YSLEER. V lost 0 bases and J 0 bases, leaving 12 bases between the germline ends. The CDR3 loop spans 17 amino acids. Written as DNA, the CDR3 is TGCGCCAGCAGCCAAGATAGTAGCGGCCTCTCCTACAATGAGCAGTTCTTC. This sequence encodes CASSQDSSGLSYNEQFF.

This clone occurred once. The V gene is TRBV6-5, the J gene TRBJ1-5; D unresolved. This CDR3 region has 14 residues. V lost 7 bases and J 6 bases, leaving 16 bases between the germline ends. The germline gives CDR1 MNHEY, CDR2 SVGAGI. The CDR3 DNA follows: TGTGCCAGCAACCTAGGAGGGCCGGGTCAGCCCCAGCATTTT. Protein sequence: CASNLGGPGQPQHF.